A single sample gave rise to the 8 T cell receptor beta chains below, sequenced in a study of a mutant IDH1 vaccine in newly diagnosed glioma. Repertoires were generated with immunoSEQ multiplex PCR, while TCRdb's copy carries only in-frame clones and drops some. Found here are tens of thousands of clones, over 75% of them singletons; the top ten hold 5.2%. Their cognate antigens are unknown. Time point in this sample: week 47, end of study. The investigators gave 300 ug of mutant IDH1 20-mer peptide in each vaccine dose, together with topical imiquimod. Source: PBMCs, taken from a glioma patient whose treatment included an IDH1 peptide vaccine. The receptors originated from a man aged 35 to 55 with glioma.

V and J are TRBV4-3 and TRBJ2-3; D is perhaps TRBD2 (5 bases). V lost 0 bases, J lost 6 bases, and 13 bases lay in between. The CDR3 runs 15 residues. Germline V gene lookup returns CDR1 LGHNA and CDR2 YSLEER. CDR3 DNA: TGCGCCAGCAGCCAAGAAGGAGGCCCGGAGGATACGCAGTATTTT. This encodes CASSQEGGPEDTQYF.

This chain uses TRBV19 with TRBJ2-6; 7 bases align to TRBD1. Trimming removed 4 bases from V and 0 bases from J; junction bases left unmatched: 3. The CDR3 contains 16 residues. Germline CDR1 reads LNHDA; CDR2 reads SQIVND (reference sequence). The CDR3 coding sequence is TGTGCCAGTAGTAGGGACAGTAGCTCTGGGGCCAACGTCCTGACTTTC. Translated: CASSRDSSSGANVLTF.

The chain joins TRBV29-1 to TRBJ2-7, with D possibly matching TRBD1 (5 bases). This CDR3 has 12 residues. Per germline, CDR1 SQVTM and CDR2 ANQGSEA. V was cut by 5 bases and J by 5 bases, with 13 bases left in between. CDR3 amino acids: CSVRRVSDEQYF. The CDR3 coding sequence is TGCAGCGTTCGCAGGGTTTCCGACGAGCAGTACTTC.

The rearrangement uses TRBV6-5 and TRBJ2-7; no clear D gene. The length of the CDR3 is 12 residues. Germline-derived CDR1 and CDR2 are MNHEY and SVGAGI. Trimming cost V 6 bases and J 2 bases, with 8 bases left between them. The CDR3 here is CASRGQTYEQYF. CDR3 coding DNA: TGTGCCAGCAGGGGTCAGACCTACGAGCAGTACTTC.

The chain uses TRBV9 and TRBJ2-1; TRBD2 matches at 8 bases. V was clipped by 2 bases and J by 7 bases; unmatched bases: 5. The CDR3 is made up of 14 amino acids. CDR1 is SGDLS, CDR2 YYNGEE, per germline. DNA of the CDR3: TGTGCCAGCAGCGTGAGCGGGAGATGGAATGAGCAGTTCTTC. As protein: CASSVSGRWNEQFF. Looking up the rest from reference TRBV9 and TRBJ2-1 gives the full variable domain: DSGVTQTPKHLITATGQRVTLRCSPRSGDLSVYWYQQSLDQGLQFLIQYYNGEERAKGNILERFSAQQFPDLHSELNLSSLELGDSALYFCASSVSGRWNEQFFGPGTRLTVL.

This clone was picked up one time. V is TRBV29-1 and J is TRBJ2-3, with TRBD2 identical over 14 bases. Losses at the gene ends were 7 bases for V and 6 bases for J; bases not matched to a gene: 3. CDR1 SQVTM and CDR2 ANQGSEA come from the germline V gene. The length of the CDR3 is 13 residues. CDR3 residues: CSGGTSGSDTQYF. The CDR3, as DNA: TGCAGCGGGGGGACTAGCGGGAGCGATACGCAGTATTTT.

The chain combines TRBV9 with TRBJ2-5, with 10 bases lining up with TRBD2. V shed 4 bases, J shed 5 bases, and the junction held 5 bases outside the gene matches. Germline CDR1 SGDLS, CDR2 YYNGEE. The CDR3 has 14 residues. DNA for the CDR3: TGTGCCAGCAGCTCTAGCGGGAGTGGGGAGACCCAGTACTTC. This translates into CASSSSGSGETQYF.

The chain uses TRBV10-1 and TRBJ2-5; D tentatively fits TRBD1 or TRBD2 (6 bases each). The J call may be incorrect, as the DNA end agrees better with TRBJ2-7. There are 14 residues in the CDR3. The germline CDR1 and CDR2 sequences are WNHNN and SYGVQD (reference sequence). The CDR3, as DNA: TGCGCCAGCAGTGAGTCAGGGGGGTCCTACGAGCAGTACTTC. It encodes CASSESGGSYEQYF.